This record covers a single T cell receptor beta chain. This clone's antigen is unknown. The record has no base qualities; no much larger clone is one base away. This sample stems from a study of shared clonotypes between healthy human individuals (dated by TCRdb to the early 2020s). With respect to the entire study: The cohort comprised two women and a few men aged 18 to 49 years. For each donor, CD4 naive and CD4 memory were each run on three plates, CD8 naive on two plates, and CD8 memory on one plate. To estimate repertoire size and how much clonotype sharing occurs between individuals, the study deeply sequenced the blood TCR repertoires of five or six healthy adults. To increase sequencing depth and limit assay-specific biases, different laboratories used diverse techniques to prepare libraries and sequence TCR repertoires. Each donor's leukapheresis produced roughly between about 0.8 and 8.9 billion PBMCs. The paper's findings and limits, for the study overall: Based on pairwise subsampling, the degree of clonotype sharing among donors was expected to be affected by sequencing depth. Across a few donors, about 4.5% of naive CD4, around 3.5% of naive CD8, around 2.1% of memory CD4, and approximately 0.4% of memory CD8 clonotypes were shared. Sampling was restricted to blood, and TCR repertoires in tissue are likely to differ from TCR repertoires in blood. Estimated clonotype richness was generally larger for naive than for memory subsets. Higher generation probabilities were observed for clonotypes shared by all four sorted-subset donors than for non-shared clonotypes. Because the study included only a small number of donors, the genetic and exposure-history diversity represented was limited. Incomplete sequencing was indicated by rarefaction of sorted-subset datasets, despite the large sequencing depth.

Using the deep immunoSEQ assay, TCR CDR3 regions were amplified from genomic DNA by multiplex PCR. Genomic DNA extracted from each cell subset was distributed evenly over all wells of several immunoSEQ 96-well plates, and each plate served as one replicate. For sorted subsets, around 0.2 ug of genomic DNA, equivalent to 25,000 to 35,000 T cell genomes, went into each replicate PCR. Purified libraries were quantified with a Qubit 3.0 fluorometer, sized on a Bioanalyzer 2100, and re-quantified with the KAPA Library Quantification kit. A separate single-read 150-cycle Illumina NextSeq 550 flow cell was used to sequence each immunoSEQ 96-well plate. The original pipeline was this. Because the immunoSEQ output included only junctional sequences and no quality scores, the filtering could not be the same as the filtering used for full-length reads. Sequences were annotated with PyIR, a Python wrapper for IgBLAST v1.9, and V/J genes and CDR3 were assigned using IMGT germline references. Any read was removed if the V/J assignment was weak (E-value above 1e-6), the CDR3 was missing, or the read contained stop codons, out-of-frame junctions, or ambiguous translated residues. V3J clonotypes were defined by identical inferred V gene, J gene, and CDR3 amino acid sequence. To compute the percentage overlap between repertoires, the number of shared unique clonotypes was divided by the size of the smaller repertoire. RTK rarefaction, the Chao1 estimator, and Recon v2.1 estimates of unobserved clonotypes were used to assess repertoire richness. Generation probabilities were computed with OLGA for all TCRbeta clonotypes obtained by the gDNA method from a few donors. TCRdb carries this immuneACCESS record with in-frame sequences only. Its versions omit some clonotypes, under half of them owing to an unresolved V gene in the studies checked, with the rest unexplained. V and J calls and clone size are those listed in that table; D and trimming were worked out from the DNA. The table for this sample lists approximately 940,000 clones; over 75% of them were counted only once. The top ten clones comprise approximately 1.5% of the sample.

The donors were healthy, HIV-negative adults who had no recently reported acute infections or vaccinations. Every donor was a Caucasian adult living in Nashville, Tennessee, USA. CD4+ T cells were enriched by magnetic negative selection, after which naive cells were positively selected on CD45RA and the negative fraction was taken as the memory subset. Blood was collected by leukapheresis, and PBMCs were isolated by Ficoll-Histopaque density gradient centrifugation and then cryopreserved in liquid nitrogen vapor phase. Analytical flow cytometry was used to check the purity and quantity of each magnetically sorted T cell population. Genomic DNA was isolated from each sorted fraction and quantified by UV absorbance on a Nanodrop 2000c. The CDR3, from cysteine to phenylalanine, totals 18 residues. The entry retains the CDR3 DNA only, 54 bases that are in frame from base 1. The germline V gene (reference sequence) specifies MNHEY as CDR1 and SMNVEV as CDR2. V is cut back by 8 bases and J by 6 bases, with 19 bases in the junction unmatched.

This TCR derives from a man between 18 and 29 years old in good health. Input material: memory CD4+ T cells sorted from blood. The sample's cell subset or site, from its label and the paper: CD45RA-negative fraction. Recombination connected TRBV27 to TRBJ1-6; 7 junctional bases match TRBD1. The CDR3 has the sequence CASDPANEGGLGNSPLHF. The sequenced DNA: TGTGCCAGCGACCCTGCTAATGAAGGGGGCTTAGGTAATTCACCCCTCCACTTT.